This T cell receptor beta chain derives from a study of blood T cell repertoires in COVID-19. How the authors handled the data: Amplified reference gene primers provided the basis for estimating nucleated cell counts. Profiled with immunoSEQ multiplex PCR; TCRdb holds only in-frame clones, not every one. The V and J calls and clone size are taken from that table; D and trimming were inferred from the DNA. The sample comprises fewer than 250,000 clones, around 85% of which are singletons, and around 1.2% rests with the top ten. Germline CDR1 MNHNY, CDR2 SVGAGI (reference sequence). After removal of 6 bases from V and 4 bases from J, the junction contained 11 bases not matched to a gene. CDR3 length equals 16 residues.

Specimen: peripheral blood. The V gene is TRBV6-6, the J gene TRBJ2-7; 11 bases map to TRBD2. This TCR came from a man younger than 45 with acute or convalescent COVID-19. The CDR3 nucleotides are TGTGCCAGCAGCCTCAATGGGCTAGCGGGAGGATACGAGCAGTACTTC. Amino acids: CASSLNGLAGGYEQYF.